These 25 T cell receptor beta chains originate from one sample sequenced in a study of early T cells in non-severe SARS-CoV-2 infection. TCRdb itself ran the 5' RACE reads through MiXCR, one entry per CDR3 protein. The sample records tens of thousands of distinct CDR3 sequences, 9.5% to 13% being singletons. The sequencing sample was made of whole blood. The origin of the receptors is an adult who was a healthcare worker with PCR-confirmed SARS-CoV-2 infection or an uninfected control (not recorded which).

V and J are TRBV11-1 and TRBJ2-5; 7 positions agree with TRBD2. The CDR3 extends over 13 amino acids. V lost 7 bases to trimming and J lost 0 bases; unmatched junction nucleotides: 2. Germline CDR1 is SGHAT and CDR2 is FQDESV (reference sequence). The chain's CDR3 is CASTAGDQETQYF. The CDR3 DNA is TGTGCCAGCACCGCGGGAGACCAAGAGACCCAGTACTTC.

V is TRBV29-1 and J is TRBJ1-1, with a possible D match to TRBD1 (6 bases). The CDR3 covers 14 residues. The germline CDR1 and CDR2 sequences are SQVTM and ANQGSEA. V shed 3 bases and J shed 1 base, with 12 bases lying between them. CDR3 DNA sequence: TGCAGCGTTGACGGGGGCAGGGGGAACACTGAAGCTTTCTTT. Its protein product is CSVDGGRGNTEAFF.

This clonotype was recorded a few times. The chain couples TRBV5-1 to TRBJ2-5, with unresolved D. The V end was cut by 9 bases, the J end by 3 bases, with 24 bases between. This CDR3 comprises 16 residues. CDR1 is SGHRS and CDR2 is YFSETQ in the germline V gene. The chain's CDR3 is CATPFQTPGSEETQYF. CDR3 coding DNA: TGCGCCACTCCATTCCAGACTCCAGGATCCGAAGAGACCCAGTACTTC.

This clonotype was recorded many times. This sequence joins TRBV12-3 or TRBV12-4 and TRBJ1-5; D uncertain. The CDR3 consists of 15 residues. V was shortened by 1 base and J by 4 bases, with 11 bases between the two germline ends. The DNA for the CDR3 is TGTGCCAGCAGTTTAGGGCAGAGAGAAAATCAGCCCCAGCATTTT. This translates into CASSLGQRENQPQHF.

At least ten counts were recorded for this clonotype. The J gene is TRBJ1-1, the V gene TRBV6-5; no clear D gene. V was clipped by 10 bases and J by 6 bases, with 12 bases between them. Looked up from germline, CDR1 is MNHEY and CDR2 is SVGAGI. The CDR3 totals 11 residues. DNA of the CDR3: TGTGCCACCGTCCGAGGGCCTGAAGCTTTCTTT. It specifies CATVRGPEAFF.

In this sample, this clonotype turned up many times. V is TRBV10-1 and J is TRBJ1-1, with 8 nucleotides matching TRBD1. CDR1 is WNHNN and CDR2 is SYGVQD in the germline V gene (reference sequence). J lost 6 bases, V lost 8 bases, and 14 bases had no gene match. The CDR3 extends over 15 amino acids. The CDR3, as DNA: TGCGCCAGCGGACAGGGCTGGGCGGGGGAGCCTGAAGCTTTCTTT. Translation gives CASGQGWAGEPEAFF.

The V gene is TRBV7-9, the J gene TRBJ2-7; TRBD1 is a possible D gene (6 bases). This CDR3 is built from 15 residues. V shed 0 bases and J shed 2 bases, with 11 bases lying between them. Germline V CDR1 and CDR2: SEHNR, FQNEAQ (reference sequence). The CDR3 sequence is CASSLAGTSAYEQYF. In nucleotides, the CDR3 is TGTGCCAGCAGCTTAGCGGGGACATCGGCCTACGAGCAGTACTTC.

This clonotype appeared many times. The chain carries TRBV2 and TRBJ2-1; no firm D call. Germline CDR1 is SNHLY and CDR2 is FYNNEI. Trimming pared 7 bases from V and 7 bases from J, leaving 11 bases between. The CDR3 extends over 12 amino acids. CDR3 nucleotides: TGTGCCAGCAATTCACCTTTAAATGAGCAGTTCTTC. Encoded protein: CASNSPLNEQFF.

This clonotype was recorded at least ten times. The chain joins TRBV2 to TRBJ2-5, with D maybe TRBD2 (6 bases). The CDR3 extends over 13 amino acids. V lost 8 bases and J lost 1, with 11 bases in between. Germline CDR1 is SNHLY and CDR2 is FYNNEI. The CDR3 bases are TGTGCCAGCTCCGTCGGGGGCCAAGAGACCCAGTACTTC. The encoded protein is CASSVGGQETQYF.

This clonotype has a count of ten or more. The chain joins TRBV5-4 to TRBJ1-1; D ambiguous. Per the germline V gene, CDR1 is SGHNT and CDR2 is YYREEE (reference sequence). V lost 1 base and J lost 3, with 13 bases in between. The CDR3 totals 15 residues. The CDR3 protein is CASSLFGYRDTEAFF. The CDR3, as DNA: TGTGCCAGCAGCTTGTTTGGCTACCGGGACACTGAAGCTTTCTTT. The whole variable domain, filled in from reference TRBV5-4 and TRBJ1-1, reads ETGVTQSPTHLIKTRGQQVTLRCSSQSGHNTVSWYQQALGQGPQFIFQYYREEENGRGNFPPRFSGLQFPNYSSELNVNALELDDSALYLCASSLFGYRDTEAFFGQGTRLTVV.

V gene TRBV19 combines with J gene TRBJ2-3; maybe TRBD1 (5 bases). The CDR3 covers 14 residues. V dropped 7 bases and J dropped 0 bases, with 11 bases sitting between them. The germline V gene has CDR1 LNHDA and CDR2 SQIVND (reference sequence). This chain's CDR3 is CASNPDTSTDTQYF. The CDR3, as DNA: TGTGCCAGTAACCCGGACACTAGCACAGATACGCAGTATTTT.

This clonotype was counted ten times or more. The V gene is TRBV11-2, the J gene TRBJ2-1; D is possibly TRBD1 or TRBD2 (5 bases each). Looked up from germline, CDR1 is SGHAT and CDR2 is FQNNGV. The CDR3 covers 15 residues. Between the trimmed V and J ends, which lost 2 bases and 3 bases, there was a span of 11 bases. The CDR3 loop reads CASSLLWDGYNEQFF. The CDR3 DNA reads TGTGCCAGCAGCTTATTATGGGACGGCTACAATGAGCAGTTCTTC.

This chain joins TRBV20-1 and TRBJ2-1; 15 bases match TRBD2. There are 16 residues in the CDR3. CDR1 is DFQATT and CDR2 is SNEGSKA in the germline V gene (reference sequence). V was pared by 4 bases and J by 5 bases, with 6 bases of the junction left unmatched. The CDR3 sequence: CSAIGLAGGPNNEQFF. CDR3 DNA: TGCAGTGCTATCGGACTAGCGGGAGGGCCTAACAATGAGCAGTTCTTC.

This clonotype was recorded at least ten times. The V and J genes are TRBV27 and TRBJ1-3; D gene ambiguous. The CDR3 has 13 amino acids. Trimming took 5 bases from V and 2 from J, leaving 7 bases between them. CDR1 MNHEY and CDR2 SMNVEV come from the germline V gene (reference sequence). CDR3 nucleotide sequence: TGTGCCAGCAGTCTCACGGCTGGAAACACCATATATTTT. Residues: CASSLTAGNTIYF.

The V gene is TRBV29-1, the J gene TRBJ1-5, with D unclear. The CDR3 is made up of 13 amino acids. Trimming took 6 bases from V and 2 from J, leaving 11 bases between them. Germline CDR1 SQVTM, CDR2 ANQGSEA. The CDR3 sequence: CSVHNGGNQPQHF. The CDR3 region has the DNA TGCAGCGTCCACAACGGTGGCAATCAGCCCCAGCATTTT.

This clonotype was picked up many times. The rearrangement uses TRBV3-1 and TRBJ1-3, with 7 bases identical to TRBD1. J gave up 0 bases and V 4 bases, and 6 bases lay outside the gene matches. The CDR3 loop spans 16 amino acids. Germline assignment: CDR1 LGHDT and CDR2 YNNKEL (reference sequence). The DNA of the CDR3 is TGTGCCAGCAGCCCAGGGGGACAGATCTCTGGAAACACCATATATTTT. This codes for CASSPGGQISGNTIYF.

Ten or more counts support this clonotype. CDR3 loop: CAISGGYEKLFF. For the CDR3, the DNA is TGTGCCATCAGTGGGGGATATGAAAAACTGTTTTTT. This chain uses TRBV10-3 with TRBJ1-4; no definite D call. Trimming cost V 4 bases and J 6 bases, with 6 bases left between them. This CDR3 region has 12 residues. Germline CDR1 ENHRY, CDR2 SYGVKD.

At least ten counts were recorded for this clonotype. V usage is TRBV5-6 and J usage is TRBJ2-5, with D hard to call. Trimming cost V 0 bases and J 2 bases, with 8 bases left between them. The CDR3 runs to 14 residues. Per the germline V gene, CDR1 is SGHDT and CDR2 is YYEEEE. The CDR3 here is CASSLVKLQETQYF. The CDR3 DNA follows: TGTGCCAGCAGCTTGGTCAAGTTACAAGAGACCCAGTACTTC.

This clonotype has at least ten counts. This chain joins TRBV20-1 and TRBJ2-6, with a weak D call TRBD2 (5 bases). This CDR3 region has 16 residues. Trimming stripped 3 bases from V and 0 bases from J, with 12 bases between. Germline CDR1 is DFQATT and CDR2 is SNEGSKA (reference sequence). CDR3 sequence (DNA): TGCAGTGCTAGTTCAGGACTCAGCTCTGGGGCCAACGTCCTGACTTTC. Protein: CSASSGLSSGANVLTF.

The sample holds many counts of this clonotype. The chain links TRBV11-2 to TRBJ2-4; D call uncertain. This CDR3 spans 12 amino acids. V shed 5 bases and J shed 6 bases, with 8 bases lying between them. Germline-derived CDR1 and CDR2 are SGHAT and FQNNGV. CDR3 amino acids: CASSQDGNIQYF. The DNA for the CDR3 is TGTGCCAGCAGCCAGGACGGAAACATTCAGTACTTC.

This clonotype was recorded at least ten times. V gene TRBV6-1 combines with J gene TRBJ2-3, with D perhaps matching TRBD2 (5 bases). CDR1 is MNHNS, CDR2 SASEGT, per germline. The CDR3 runs 14 residues. V lost 8 bases, J lost 0 bases, and 12 bases lay in between. The CDR3 is CASGLALSTDTQYF. CDR3 sequence (DNA): TGTGCCAGCGGCCTAGCTTTGAGCACAGATACGCAGTATTTT.

This clonotype was observed many times. The chain couples TRBV5-6 to TRBJ2-7; no clear D gene. V lost 0 bases and J 0 bases, leaving 7 bases between the germline ends. Per germline, CDR1 SGHDT and CDR2 YYEEEE. This CDR3 is built from 14 residues. For the CDR3, the DNA is TGTGCCAGCAGCTTGGCGGGTGTCTCCTACGAGCAGTACTTC. Translation gives CASSLAGVSYEQYF.

The chain joins TRBV7-2 to TRBJ2-1, with D possibly TRBD1 on 6 matching bases. CDR3 size: 13 residues. In germline, CDR1 is SGHTA, CDR2 FQGNSA. Trimming pared 8 bases from V and 3 bases from J, leaving 11 bases between. Written as DNA, the CDR3 is TGTGCCAGCGGCACGGACAGCTACAATGAGCAGTTCTTC. Translated, it gives CASGTDSYNEQFF.

This clonotype was seen ten or more times. The CDR3 region has the DNA TGTGCCAGCAGCCTGAGTCCGGGACCCTACAATGAGCAGTTCTTC. Protein: CASSLSPGPYNEQFF. The rearrangement uses TRBV11-2 and TRBJ2-1, with D tentatively TRBD1 or TRBD2 (5 bases each). Trimming removed 5 bases from V and 2 bases from J, with 13 bases in between. The CDR3 spans 15 residues. Germline CDR1 SGHAT, CDR2 FQNNGV.

The table lists this clonotype with a few counts. The genes are TRBV10-2 and TRBJ1-2, with D uncertain. Per germline, CDR1 WSHSY and CDR2 SAAADI. The CDR3 length is 14 residues. V lost 2 bases and J 2 bases, leaving 9 bases between the germline ends. The CDR3 loop reads CASSEGKANYGYTF. CDR3 sequence (DNA): TGCGCCAGCAGTGAGGGGAAGGCGAACTATGGCTACACCTTC.